These 17 T cell receptor beta chains were sequenced from one sample in a study of CD8+CD57+ T cells in acquired aplastic anemia. Genomic DNA, serving as template, underwent TCR beta VDJ and CDR3 profiling. TCRdb called the reads again in MiXCR, with one record for every CDR3 protein. The sample has about 180,000 distinct CDR3 sequences, around 50% seen once. Flow cytometry had shown expanded CD8+CD57+ cells in the patients chosen for sequencing. The material sequenced was sorted CD4+, CD8+, or CD8+CD57+ T cells (not recorded which) from PBMCs. All receptors come from a human donor with aplastic anemia.

This clonotype was counted between two and nine times. This chain joins TRBV24-1 and TRBJ2-7; a weak D match, TRBD1 (5 bases). CDR3 length: 12 residues. Deletions cut 10 bases from V and 2 bases from J, with 11 bases between. CDR1 is KGHDR and CDR2 is SFDVKD in the germline V gene. The CDR3 reads CATADRPYEQYF. The CDR3 DNA follows: TGTGCCACTGCTGACAGACCCTACGAGCAGTACTTC.

With regard to this clonotype: A clone one base away is much larger, so this may be a read error. The chain couples TRBV14 to TRBJ1-1, with 10 bases matching TRBD1. The CDR3 has 14 amino acids. Germline-derived CDR1 and CDR2 are SGHDN and FVKESK. The CDR3 reads CANSQQGGQGRAFF. The CDR3 DNA reads TGTGCCAACAGCCAACAGGGGGGACAGGGGAGAGCTTTCTTT.

In the case of this clonotype: One junction end does not reproduce the germline sequence, and a read error may be involved. The gene calls are TRBV2 and TRBJ1-1; no firm D call. The germline V gene has CDR1 SNHLY and CDR2 FYNNEI. The CDR3 covers 13 residues. CDR3 nucleotides: TGTGCCAGCAGTGGGGTCTGGAACACCGAAGCTTTCTTT. Translation gives CASSGVWNTEAFF.

The chain couples TRBV2 to TRBJ1-2; 11 bases line up with TRBD1. After removal of 5 bases from V and 4 bases from J, the junction contained 6 bases not matched to a gene. CDR3 length: 15 residues. Germline CDR1 is SNHLY and CDR2 is FYNNEI. The CDR3 spells CASSPRTGGTYGYTF. The DNA of the CDR3 is TGTGCCAGCAGTCCCCGGACAGGGGGCACCTATGGCTACACCTTC.

This clonotype has ten or more counts. The gene calls are TRBV12-3 or TRBV12-4 and TRBJ2-2; 10 positions agree with TRBD1. Germline trimming cut 4 bases from V and 5 bases from J; bases unmatched to any gene: 4. The CDR3 runs 15 residues. The CDR3 sequence is CASSSPGQGTGELFF. In DNA form, the CDR3 reads TGTGCCAGCAGTTCACCGGGACAGGGGACCGGGGAGCTGTTTTTT.

This clonotype was detected only once. The J gene is TRBJ1-2, the V gene TRBV19; the match to TRBD1 covers 8 bases. V was clipped by 5 bases and J by 3 bases; unmatched bases: 8. Germline V lookup: CDR1 LNHDA, CDR2 SQIVND (reference sequence). This CDR3 is 15 amino acids long. CDR3 bases: TGTGCCAGTAGTTCCGGACAGGGAGCGGACTATGGCTACACCTTC. Translating it yields CASSSGQGADYGYTF.

There are a few counts of this clonotype. The rearrangement uses TRBV7-2 and TRBJ2-5; the D call may be TRBD1 or TRBD2 (6 bases each). Germline assignment: CDR1 SGHTA and CDR2 FQGNSA. The CDR3 covers 15 residues. Between the trimmed V and J ends, which lost 2 bases and 5 bases, there was a span of 15 bases. Written as DNA, the CDR3 is TGTGCCAGCAGCTTAATGCCCGGGGGCGGGGAGACCCAGTACTTC. It is translated as CASSLMPGGGETQYF.

This clonotype turned up a few times. The V and J genes are TRBV2 and TRBJ2-1; TRBD1 is a possible D gene (6 bases). Germline CDR1 is SNHLY and CDR2 is FYNNEI. V lost 7 bases, J lost 8 bases, and 18 bases lay in between. The CDR3 sequence is 14 residues long. The CDR3 coding sequence is TGTGCCAGCAAGCTGGACAGTACACGATATGAGCAGTTCTTC. Translating gives CASKLDSTRYEQFF.

This clonotype was counted many times. DNA of the CDR3: TGCAGTGTCCGTGCAGGGACCTACGAGCAGTACTTC. Residues: CSVRAGTYEQYF. The genes are TRBV20-1 and TRBJ2-7, with TRBD1 as a possible D gene (5 bases). V gave up 7 bases and J gave up 2 bases, with 12 bases separating them. There are 12 residues in the CDR3. Germline CDR1 DFQATT, CDR2 SNEGSKA (reference sequence).

The gene calls are TRBV13 and TRBJ2-3; possibly TRBD1 for D (6 bases). CDR1 and CDR2 from the germline V gene are PRHDT and FYEKMQ (reference sequence). The length of the CDR3 is 16 residues. V lost 5 bases and J lost 1, with 16 bases in between. CDR3 loop: CASSPDGDRRTDTQYF. CDR3 coding DNA: TGTGCCAGCAGCCCAGATGGTGACAGGCGCACAGATACGCAGTATTTT.

The rearrangement joins TRBV27 to TRBJ2-7, with 7 bases that match TRBD1. Germline CDR1 MNHEY, CDR2 SMNVEV (reference sequence). V lost 0 bases to trimming and J lost 2 bases; unmatched junction nucleotides: 7. CDR3 length: 16 residues. CDR3 loop: CASSLSYLQGPYEQYF. Here the CDR3 DNA reads TGTGCCAGCAGTTTATCGTATTTACAGGGGCCCTACGAGCAGTACTTC.

This rearrangement joins TRBV7-8 to TRBJ2-5; D remains unclear. CDR3 size: 12 residues. CDR1 is SGHVS, CDR2 FQNEAQ, per germline. Trimming pared 5 bases from V and 4 bases from J, leaving 8 bases between. The CDR3 region has the DNA TGTGCCAGCAGCCTCTACCGAGAGACCCAGTACTTC. Its translation is CASSLYRETQYF. Variable domain in full (rest from reference TRBV7-8 and TRBJ2-5): GAGVSQSPRYKVAKRGQDVALRCDPISGHVSLFWYQQALGQGPEFLTYFQNEAQLDKSGLPSDRFFAERPEGSVSTLKIQRTQQEDSAVYLCASSLYRETQYFGPGTRLLVL.

This clonotype was counted many times. The J gene is TRBJ1-2, the V gene TRBV7-8, with D perhaps TRBD1 (5 bases). Germline CDR1 and CDR2: SGHVS and FQNEAQ. The CDR3 consists of 13 residues. V dropped 4 bases and J dropped 4 bases, with 10 bases sitting between them. As DNA, the CDR3 is TGTGCCAGCAGCTCCCGGGACGGCTATGGCTACACCTTC. Amino acid sequence: CASSSRDGYGYTF. Complete variable domain (other parts from reference TRBV7-8 and TRBJ1-2): GAGVSQSPRYKVAKRGQDVALRCDPISGHVSLFWYQQALGQGPEFLTYFQNEAQLDKSGLPSDRFFAERPEGSVSTLKIQRTQQEDSAVYLCASSSRDGYGYTFGSGTRLTVV.

As to this clonotype: Being one base from a much bigger clone, this may be a read error. CDR3 bases: TGCGCCAGCAGCTGGGACGGACTAGCCGGGGAGACCCAGTACTTC. It specifies CASSWDGLAGETQYF. The chain carries TRBV5-1 and TRBJ2-5; TRBD2 matches 8 bases. Germline CDR1 is SGHRS and CDR2 is YFSETQ. After removal of 3 bases from V and 5 bases from J, the junction contained 9 bases not matched to a gene. This CDR3 contains 15 residues.

This clonotype has just a few counts. The V gene is TRBV10-3, the J gene TRBJ2-7; D is perhaps TRBD2 (5 bases). CDR3 length: 13 amino acids. V lost 7 bases and J lost 2, with 12 bases in between. Per germline, CDR1 ENHRY and CDR2 SYGVKD. The CDR3: CAITPGSPYEQYF. As DNA, the CDR3 is TGTGCCATCACCCCGGGATCCCCCTACGAGCAGTACTTC.

This clonotype showed up just a few times. The gene calls are TRBV20-1 and TRBJ1-2, with TRBD1 identical over 8 bases. The length of the CDR3 is 13 residues. V shed 3 bases and J 2 bases; nucleotides not matched to a gene: 2. From germline, CDR1 is DFQATT and CDR2 SNEGSKA (reference sequence). The DNA of the CDR3 is TGCAGTGCTAGGGACAGGGACAACTATGGCTACACCTTC. Amino acid sequence: CSARDRDNYGYTF.

There are many counts of this clonotype. V gene TRBV10-1 combines with J gene TRBJ2-3, with D unclear. CDR1 and CDR2 from the germline V gene are WNHNN and SYGVQD (reference sequence). With 0 bases removed from V and 5 bases from J, the gap between germline ends came to 12 bases. This CDR3 has 15 amino acids. The CDR3 is CASSESSSQLDTQYF. The CDR3 DNA reads as TGCGCCAGCAGTGAGTCGTCCTCACAACTAGATACGCAGTATTTT.